Sequencing of this T cell receptor (beta chain) was carried out in a study of blood T cell repertoires in COVID-19. This CDR3 is 14 amino acids long. Germline loops: CDR1 LGHNA, CDR2 YNFKEQ. Trimming removed 0 bases at V and 4 bases at J, with 8 bases between. Profiled with immunoSEQ multiplex PCR; TCRdb holds only in-frame clones, not every one. Found here are a few hundred thousand clones, 88% of them singletons; the top ten hold 0.9% to 1.5%. J is TRBJ2-3 and V is TRBV4-2; D is unresolved. Sequenced sample: PBMCs or T cells enriched from blood (not recorded which). This sequence was found in a woman aged 18-30 years who had recovered from COVID-19. CDR3 DNA: TGTGCCAGCAGCCAAGATCTAGACCCAGATACGCAGTATTTT. Translation: CASSQDLDPDTQYF.